Below, 9 T cell receptor beta chains from the same sample are listed, as sequenced in a study of T cell repertoires in cytomegalovirus infection (dated by TCRdb to between 2018 and 2020). Reading the label with the study, this specimen's treatment or condition is: in vitro stimulation with specific CMV peptide epitopes to enrich CMV-specific T cells. The sequencer was an Illumina HiSeq 1500. TCRdb passed the public sequencing reads through fastp at Q25 and MiXCR, retaining productive beta sequences. Entries that share a CDR3 protein sequence are merged under the most common genes and DNA. The table for this sample lists 830,000 or so distinct CDR3 sequences; about 30% of them were counted only once. The ten largest make up around 11% of the sample. No cognate antigen is known for these TCRs. This sample comprised cultured CD8+ T cells from PBMCs, obtained from culture after CMV antigen stimulation. Every receptor here comes from a human donor in good health (CMV status not recorded). Some clones in this sample may be carry-over from other donors' samples.

This clonotype turned up a few times. The rearrangement links TRBV11-1 to TRBJ1-1; D is unclear. The germline CDR1 and CDR2 sequences are SGHAT and FQDESV (reference sequence). Trimming stripped 0 bases from V and 1 base from J, with 15 bases between. The CDR3 has 17 amino acids. The CDR3 spells CASSLARRDRANTEAFF. The CDR3, as DNA: TGTGCCAGCAGCTTAGCGAGGCGGGATCGTGCGAACACTGAAGCTTTCTTT.

The genes are TRBV5-4 and TRBJ2-1; D possibly corresponds to TRBD2 (5 bases). Per germline, CDR1 SGHNT and CDR2 YYREEE (reference sequence). The CDR3 length is 15 residues. Trimming cost V 0 bases and J 2 bases, with 9 bases left between them. The CDR3 DNA follows: TGTGCCAGCAGCTTGGAGAGGGAAGCCTACAATGAGCAGTTCTTC. This sequence encodes CASSLEREAYNEQFF.

V usage is TRBV2 and J usage is TRBJ1-2; a possible D gene is TRBD1 (5 bases). V was pared by 7 bases and J by 11 bases, with 11 bases between. Germline values: CDR1 SNHLY, CDR2 FYNNEI. The CDR3 loop spans 10 amino acids. The CDR3 loop reads CASIGAPYTF. In DNA, the CDR3 is TGTGCCAGCATTGGGGCCCCTTACACCTTC.

This clonotype was recorded a few times. The chain is built from TRBV27 and TRBJ1-3, with a weak D call TRBD1 (5 bases). This CDR3 contains 18 residues. Germline V gene lookup returns CDR1 MNHEY and CDR2 SMNVEV (reference sequence). V lost 5 bases, J lost 0 bases, and 20 bases lay in between. The CDR3 here is CASSPLGGNWLSGNTIYF. DNA for the CDR3: TGTGCCAGCAGTCCCCTCGGGGGTAACTGGCTCTCTGGAAACACCATATATTTT.

This clonotype was picked up one time. The chain uses TRBV19 and TRBJ1-1; no clear D gene. Trimming left V 7 bases short and J 6 bases short, with 9 bases between. The CDR3 contains 11 residues. Germline CDR1 LNHDA, CDR2 SQIVND (reference sequence). Written as DNA, the CDR3 is TGTGCCAGTATTGGAGAGGCTGAAGCTTTCTTT. Translation gives CASIGEAEAFF. The variable domain in full, completed from reference TRBV19 and TRBJ1-1, reads DGGITQSPKYLFRKEGQNVTLSCEQNLNHDAMYWYRQDPGQGLRLIYYSQIVNDFQKGDIAEGYSVSREKKESFPLTVTSAQKNPTAFYLCASIGEAEAFFGQGTRLTVV.

This clonotype was seen a handful of times. The chain is built from TRBV19 and TRBJ1-2; D not resolved. This CDR3 spans 12 amino acids. V was shortened by 10 bases and J by 0 bases, with 9 bases between the two germline ends. Germline lookup yields CDR1 LNHDA and CDR2 SQIVND (reference sequence). This chain's CDR3 is CATGQANYGYTF. CDR3 DNA sequence: TGTGCCACCGGCCAGGCTAACTATGGCTACACCTTC.

The rearrangement joins TRBV28 to TRBJ1-6, with a possible D match to TRBD1 (5 bases). V was clipped by 8 bases and J by 4 bases, with 21 bases between them. The CDR3 consists of 17 residues. The germline gives CDR1 MDHEN, CDR2 SYDVKM. CDR3 sequence: CASYRAAGVSYNSPLHF. In DNA form, the CDR3 reads TGTGCCAGCTACCGCGCGGCGGGGGTCTCGTATAATTCACCCCTCCACTTT.

Points on this clonotype: Since a much larger clone is just one base distant, this may be a read error. The chain employs TRBV7-2 and TRBJ1-5, with a possible D match to TRBD1 (6 bases). The CDR3 runs 15 residues. Germline V gene sequence: CDR1 SGHTA, CDR2 FQGNSA. Between the trimmed V and J ends, which lost 4 bases and 1 base, there was a span of 11 bases. This CDR3 reads CASSYRQESNQPQHF. Written as DNA, the CDR3 is TGTGCCAGCAGCTACCGACAGGAGAGCAATCAGCCCCAGCATTTT.

This chain links TRBV15 with TRBJ2-3, with D tentatively TRBD1 or TRBD2 (6 bases each). The CDR3 consists of 14 residues. The germline V gene encodes CDR1 LNHNV and CDR2 YYDKDF (reference sequence). Trimming removed 3 bases from V and 1 base from J, with 8 bases in between. The CDR3 region is CATSRRGGTDTQYF. CDR3 nucleotides: TGTGCCACCAGCAGGAGGGGGGGCACAGATACGCAGTATTTT.